This T cell receptor beta chain was observed in a study of blood T cell repertoires in COVID-19. For the study at large: PBMCs, B-cell-depleted T cells, or T cells were the source of the cDNA or gDNA that made up the material.

In the authors' methods: Nucleated cell number was recorded as an estimate derived from reference gene primer amplification. Only in-frame clones appear in the TCRdb table, and some are missing; sequencing was by immunoSEQ multiplex PCR. D and trimming were read from the DNA, whereas the V and J calls and clone size are those reported in that table. In the table there are 270,000 or so clones, roughly 86% of which are singletons. Trimming stripped 4 bases from V and 5 bases from J, with 12 bases between. Germline-derived CDR1 and CDR2 are SQVTM and ANQGSEA. There are 12 residues in the CDR3. The receptor's source is a man aged 35 to 55 with active or convalescent COVID-19. Sequenced input: peripheral blood. The J gene is TRBJ2-7, the V gene TRBV29-1; weak D call: TRBD2 (6 bases). The CDR3 protein is CSVGGAAHEQYF. The CDR3 nucleotides are TGCAGCGTTGGCGGGGCAGCCCACGAGCAGTACTTC.